In this sample, the clone carrying this TCR beta chain turned up a few times. Antigen unknown. The data were taken from a study of response to subunit inactivated influenza vaccine. Overall study results and limits: Authors suggested seasonal influenza vaccinations each recruit few new T cells.

TCRdb re-called the RT-PCR reads with MiXCR, one entry per CDR3 protein. Of under 550,000 distinct CDR3 sequences listed, 6.5% to 8% were seen once; the top ten hold roughly 13%. The receptor comes from a man between 50 and 70 years old who received an inactivated influenza vaccine. The starting material was PBMCs from blood, obtained around 25 months after vaccination.

The CDR3 region is CATSDSGQGLNEQYF. As DNA, the CDR3 is TGTGCCACCAGTGATTCTGGACAGGGTCTGAACGAGCAGTACTTC. This chain joins TRBV24-1 and TRBJ2-7, with 8 bases identical to TRBD1. Trimming took 2 bases from V and 5 from J; bases not matched to a gene: 7. The CDR3 is made up of 15 amino acids. The V gene's germline CDR1 is KGHDR and CDR2 SFDVKD.